This T cell receptor beta chain derives from a study of PD-1 blockade in classical Hodgkin lymphoma. Study-wide results and caveats: Complete responders had baseline diversity similar to newly diagnosed patients.

Each of the patients experienced relapse following autologous stem cell transplantation, and their brentuximab vedotin exposure differed. Using immunoSEQ multiplex PCR, the repertoire was profiled, and TCRdb retains in-frame clones only, with some absent. The data show roughly 92,000 clones, with approximately 92% seen just once and about 2.5% held by the top ten. With regard to this clone: Its antigen is as yet unknown.

CDR1 SNHLY and CDR2 FYNNEI come from the germline V gene. Losses at the gene ends were 10 bases for V and 2 bases for J; bases not matched to a gene: 5. The CDR3 sequence is 14 residues long. The specimen comprised peripheral blood mononuclear cells (PBMCs), sampled at baseline. The TCR was taken from a human donor with classical Hodgkin lymphoma. The chain carries TRBV2 and TRBJ2-1, with TRBD1 matching over 10 bases. The CDR3 reads CATSGTGAYNEQFF. DNA for the CDR3: TGTGCCACGAGCGGGACAGGGGCCTACAATGAGCAGTTCTTC.